Detailed here is one T cell receptor beta chain. The V segment lost 3 bases and the J segment 0 bases; nucleotides outside the gene matches: 1. This CDR3 is 15 amino acids long. Germline V CDR1 and CDR2: SGHTA, FQGNSA. Patients who had autoimmune disease history or got systemic immunosuppression were left out. Sequencing was performed with immunoSEQ multiplex PCR; in TCRdb, only in-frame clones are kept and a portion is missing. The table shows tens of thousands of clones, with approximately 90% occurring only once. These data come from a study of OX40 agonist ivuxolimab in advanced cancers. This TCR was recovered from an adult with an advanced solid tumor such as melanoma, head and neck, liver or kidney cancer. This specimen consisted of CD4+ or CD8+ T cells sorted from blood, obtained in a trial of the OX40 agonist ivuxolimab. The V gene is TRBV7-2, the J gene TRBJ2-1, with 8 bases that match TRBD1. This CDR3 is CASSLTGDSYNEQFF. DNA for the CDR3: TGTGCCAGCAGCTTGACAGGGGACTCCTACAATGAGCAGTTCTTC.